A selection of T cell receptor beta chains follows, all from one sample in a study of shared clonotypes between healthy human individuals. Clones were read by immunoSEQ multiplex PCR, and TCRdb kept only the in-frame ones, dropping some. The sample records about 2.1 million clones, around 93% being singletons. Sequenced sample: naive CD8+ T cells from PBMCs. Receptors were obtained from a man younger than 35 in good health. Some clones in this sample may be carry-over from other donors' samples. CDR3s include the opening cysteine and the closing phenylalanine or tryptophan. The D gene is left open where the match is weak. Some rows have no size entry. The others give once, few or many, or a class for an expanded clone.

TRBJ2-3 - TRBV5-6 - CASSPLEGSTDTQYF TGTGCCAGCAGCCCGTTGGAAGGGTCGACAGATACGCAGTATTTT
TRBJ2-1 - TRBV19 TRBD2 CASSAGVSNEQFF TGTGCCAGTAGTGCGGGAGTCAGCAATGAGCAGTTCTTC
TRBJ2-1 - TRBV6-5 TRBD2 CASSLAGGGYNEQFF TGTGCCAGCAGTCTCGCGGGAGGAGGGTACAATGAGCAGTTCTTC
TRBJ2-7 - TRBV2 - CASSNTGSYEQYF TGTGCCAGCAGCAATACTGGATCCTACGAGCAGTACTTC
TRBJ2-7 few TRBV27 - CASSPSVGGIYEQYF TGTGCCAGCAGCCCGTCCGTGGGGGGTATCTACGAGCAGTACTTC
TRBJ2-3 - TRBV13 TRBD2 CASSPGGPIDTQYF TGTGCCAGCAGCCCGGGAGGGCCAATAGATACGCAGTATTTT
TRBJ1-5 - TRBV6-1 - CAIRYPYSNQPQHF TGTGCCATCAGATACCCCTATAGCAATCAGCCCCAGCATTTT
TRBJ1-5 - TRBV30 TRBD1 CAWSETGMNQPQHF TGTGCCTGGAGCGAGACAGGGATGAATCAGCCCCAGCATTTT
TRBJ2-2 - TRBV7-6 - CASSPLGAGVTTGELFF TGTGCCAGCAGCCCCCTGGGGGCGGGAGTAACCACCGGGGAGCTGTTTTTT
TRBJ2-2 - TRBV5-4 - CASSPGTGELFF TGTGCCAGCAGCCCAGGGACCGGGGAGCTGTTTTTT
TRBJ2-3 once TRBV18 TRBD2 CASSADSGSTDTQYF TGTGCCAGCTCGGCGGATAGCGGGAGCACAGATACGCAGTATTTT
TRBJ2-3 - TRBV7-9 - CASSPSHGGPTDTQYF TGTGCCAGCAGCCCGTCACACGGAGGGCCTACAGATACGCAGTATTTT
TRBJ2-1 - TRBV7-9 - CASSSDAASGGGYNEQFF TGTGCCAGCAGCAGCGATGCGGCTAGCGGAGGGGGATACAATGAGCAGTTCTTC
TRBJ2-1 - TRBV7-9 - CAIPVGLVPGVLYNEQFF TGTGCCATCCCGGTGGGGCTAGTACCGGGAGTGCTCTACAATGAGCAGTTCTTC
TRBJ1-5 - TRBV21-1 - CASTPRGPQPQHF TGTGCCAGCACCCCCAGGGGCCCTCAGCCCCAGCATTTT
TRBJ2-1 once TRBV6-5 TRBD1 CASRAGTGLRNEQFF TGTGCCAGCAGAGCCGGGACAGGGTTGCGCAATGAGCAGTTCTTC
TRBJ2-1 - TRBV28 - CASSFGEYEQFF TGTGCCAGCAGTTTTGGTGAATATGAGCAGTTCTTC
TRBJ2-7 - TRBV30 - CAWSLDNYEQYF TGTGCCTGGAGTTTGGACAACTACGAGCAGTACTTC
TRBJ1-5 - TRBV7-9 - CASSLSAGSQPQHF TGTGCCAGCAGCTTATCGGCAGGGAGTCAGCCCCAGCATTTT